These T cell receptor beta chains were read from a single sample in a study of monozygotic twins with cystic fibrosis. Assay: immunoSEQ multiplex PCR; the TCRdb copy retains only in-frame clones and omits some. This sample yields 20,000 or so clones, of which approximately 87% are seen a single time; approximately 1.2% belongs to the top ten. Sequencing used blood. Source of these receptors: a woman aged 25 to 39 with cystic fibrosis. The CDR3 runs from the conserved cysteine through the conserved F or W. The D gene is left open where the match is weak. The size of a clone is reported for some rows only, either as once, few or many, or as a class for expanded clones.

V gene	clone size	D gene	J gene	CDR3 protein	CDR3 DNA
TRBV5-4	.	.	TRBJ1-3	CASSLSPGIGNTIYF	TGTGCCAGCAGCTTGTCGCCAGGGATCGGAAACACCATATATTTT
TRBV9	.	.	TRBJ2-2	CASSVGGPQTGELFF	TGTGCCAGCAGCGTAGGCGGGCCTCAAACCGGGGAGCTGTTTTTT
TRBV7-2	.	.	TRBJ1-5	CASSSTSGANQPQHF	TGTGCCAGCAGCTCAACCAGTGGGGCGAATCAGCCCCAGCATTTT
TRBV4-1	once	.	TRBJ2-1	CASSQEGGGVYSNEQFF	TGCGCCAGCAGCCAAGAAGGGGGTGGGGTCTATAGCAATGAGCAGTTCTTC
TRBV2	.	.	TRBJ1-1	CASSEENTEAFF	TGTGCCAGCAGTGAAGAAAACACTGAAGCTTTCTTT
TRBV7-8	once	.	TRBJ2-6	CASSYTNSGANVLTF	TGTGCCAGCAGCTATACAAACTCTGGGGCCAACGTCCTGACTTTC
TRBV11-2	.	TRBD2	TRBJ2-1	CASSPRLAGGPKNEQFF	TGTGCCAGCAGCCCGCGACTAGCGGGGGGGCCGAAGAATGAGCAGTTCTTC
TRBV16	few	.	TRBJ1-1	CASSQTRQPDFF	TGTGCCAGCAGCCAGACCCGACAGCCCGACTTCTTT
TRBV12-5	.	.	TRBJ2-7	CASALGTPYEQYF	TGTGCTAGTGCCTTAGGGACCCCCTACGAGCAGTACTTC
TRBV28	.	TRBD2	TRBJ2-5	CASSSSGGKETQYF	TGTGCCAGCTCCTCTAGCGGGGGGAAAGAGACCCAGTACTTC